Listed here is a single T cell receptor (beta chain). The antigen is not known. This sample was included in a study of T cell responses to AZD1222 COVID-19 vaccine. Repertoires were generated with immunoSEQ multiplex PCR, while TCRdb's copy carries only in-frame clones and drops some. The sample holds approximately 100,000 clones; 75% to 95% are singletons and the top ten take approximately 1.3%. General observations from the study: It was only five to seven AZD1222 recipients who were seropositive at baseline. Recipients of two AZD1222 doses showed rising Spike-specific TCR breadth and depth. Donors, mostly white British, included more females; clonal diversity was possibly underestimated.

This CDR3 is built from 12 residues. V was clipped by 3 bases and J by 13 bases; unmatched bases: 7. The germline gives CDR1 GTSNPN, CDR2 SVGIG (reference sequence). The genes are TRBV30 and TRBJ2-1; 9 bases map to TRBD2. The sequence derives from an adult in good health. The sequenced sample was peripheral blood, obtained on day 0 of AZD1222 vaccination. CDR3 amino acids: CAWSIAGADQFF. The CDR3 region has the DNA TGTGCCTGGAGCATAGCGGGGGCTGATCAGTTCTTC.